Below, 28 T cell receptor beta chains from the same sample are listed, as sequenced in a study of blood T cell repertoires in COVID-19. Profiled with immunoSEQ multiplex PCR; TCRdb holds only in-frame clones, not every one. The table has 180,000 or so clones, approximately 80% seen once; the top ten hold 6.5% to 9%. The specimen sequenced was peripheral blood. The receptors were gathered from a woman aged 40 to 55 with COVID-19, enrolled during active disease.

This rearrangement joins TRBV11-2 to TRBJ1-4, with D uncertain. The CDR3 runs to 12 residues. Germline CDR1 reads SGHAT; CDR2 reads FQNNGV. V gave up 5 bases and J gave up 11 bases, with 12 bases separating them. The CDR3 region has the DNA TGTGCCAGCAGCAACGTACAACGCAAACTGTTTTTT. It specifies CASSNVQRKLFF.

The CDR3 sequence is CARNRGETQYF. CDR3 DNA sequence: TGTGCCAGGAACAGGGGAGAGACCCAGTACTTC. V gene TRBV19 combines with J gene TRBJ2-5; the match to TRBD1 covers 7 bases. V gave up 9 bases and J gave up 4 bases; unmatched junction bases: 2. CDR1 is LNHDA and CDR2 is SQIVND in the germline V gene (reference sequence). The CDR3 sequence is 11 residues long.

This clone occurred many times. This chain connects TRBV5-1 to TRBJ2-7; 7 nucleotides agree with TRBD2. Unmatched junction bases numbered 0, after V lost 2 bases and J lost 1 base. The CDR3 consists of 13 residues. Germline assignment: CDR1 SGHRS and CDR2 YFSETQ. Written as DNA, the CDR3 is TGCGCCAGCAGCTTCGGGGGGTCCTACGAGCAGTACTTC. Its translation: CASSFGGSYEQYF.

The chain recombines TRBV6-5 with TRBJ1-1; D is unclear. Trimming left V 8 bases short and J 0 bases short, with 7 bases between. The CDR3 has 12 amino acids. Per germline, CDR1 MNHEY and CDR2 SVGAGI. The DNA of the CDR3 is TGTGCCAGCCGGGGTTTGAACACTGAAGCTTTCTTT. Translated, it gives CASRGLNTEAFF.

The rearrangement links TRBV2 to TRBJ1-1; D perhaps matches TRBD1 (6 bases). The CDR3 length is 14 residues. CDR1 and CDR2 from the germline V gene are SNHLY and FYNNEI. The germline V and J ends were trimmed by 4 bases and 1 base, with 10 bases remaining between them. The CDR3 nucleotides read TGTGCCAGCAGTGGGGCCAGGGGGAACACTGAAGCTTTCTTT. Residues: CASSGARGNTEAFF.

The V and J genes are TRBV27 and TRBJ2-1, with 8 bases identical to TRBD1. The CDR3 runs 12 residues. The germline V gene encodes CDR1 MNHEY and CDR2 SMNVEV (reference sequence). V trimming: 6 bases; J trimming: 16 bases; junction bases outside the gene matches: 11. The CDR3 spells CASRYLGQAQFF. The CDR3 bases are TGTGCCAGCAGATATTTGGGACAGGCTCAATTCTTC.

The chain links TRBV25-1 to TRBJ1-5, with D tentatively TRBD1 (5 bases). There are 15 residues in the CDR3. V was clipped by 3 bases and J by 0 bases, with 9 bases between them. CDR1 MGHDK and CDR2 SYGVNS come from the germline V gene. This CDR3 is CASSDIGVSNQPQHF. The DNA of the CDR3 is TGTGCCAGCAGTGACATAGGGGTTAGCAATCAGCCCCAGCATTTT.

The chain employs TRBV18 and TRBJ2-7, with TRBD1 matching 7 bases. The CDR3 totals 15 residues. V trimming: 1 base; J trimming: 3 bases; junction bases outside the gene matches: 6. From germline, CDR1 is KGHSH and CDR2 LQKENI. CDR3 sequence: CASSPRTGTVYEQYF. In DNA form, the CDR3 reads TGTGCCAGCTCACCACGAACCGGGACAGTCTACGAGCAGTACTTC.

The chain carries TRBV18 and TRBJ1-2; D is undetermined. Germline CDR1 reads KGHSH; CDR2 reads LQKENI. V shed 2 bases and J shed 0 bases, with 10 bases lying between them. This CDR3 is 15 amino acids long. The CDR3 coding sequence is TGTGCCAGCTCACCAGGGCCGGGAGCTAACTATGGCTACACCTTC. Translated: CASSPGPGANYGYTF.

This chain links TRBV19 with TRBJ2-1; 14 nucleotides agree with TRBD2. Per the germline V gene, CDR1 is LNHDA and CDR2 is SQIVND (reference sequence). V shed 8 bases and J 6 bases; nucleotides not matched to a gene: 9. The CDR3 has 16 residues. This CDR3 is CASSTGTSGRGNEQFF. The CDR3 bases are TGTGCCAGTTCGACAGGGACTAGCGGGAGAGGCAATGAGCAGTTCTTC. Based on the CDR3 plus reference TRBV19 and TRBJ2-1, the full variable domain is DGGITQSPKYLFRKEGQNVTLSCEQNLNHDAMYWYRQDPGQGLRLIYYSQIVNDFQKGDIAEGYSVSREKKESFPLTVTSAQKNPTAFYLCASSTGTSGRGNEQFFGPGTRLTVL.

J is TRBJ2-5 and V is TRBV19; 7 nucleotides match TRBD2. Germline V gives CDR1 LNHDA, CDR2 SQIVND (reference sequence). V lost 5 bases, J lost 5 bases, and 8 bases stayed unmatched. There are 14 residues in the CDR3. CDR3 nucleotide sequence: TGTGCCAGTAGTCCAGGACTAGTCCGGGAGACCCAGTACTTC. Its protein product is CASSPGLVRETQYF.

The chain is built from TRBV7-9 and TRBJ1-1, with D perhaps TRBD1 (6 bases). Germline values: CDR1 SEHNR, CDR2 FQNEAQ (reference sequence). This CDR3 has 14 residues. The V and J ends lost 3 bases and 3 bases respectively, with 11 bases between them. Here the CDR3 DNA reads TGTGCCAGCAGCTTCTATGGGGGCGACACTGAAGCTTTCTTT. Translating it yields CASSFYGGDTEAFF.

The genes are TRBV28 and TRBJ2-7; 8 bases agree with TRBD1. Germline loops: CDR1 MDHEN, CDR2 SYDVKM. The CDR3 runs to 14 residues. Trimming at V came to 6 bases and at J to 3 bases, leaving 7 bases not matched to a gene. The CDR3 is CASRNPGTGYEQYF. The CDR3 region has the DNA TGTGCCAGCAGAAACCCCGGGACAGGCTACGAGCAGTACTTC.

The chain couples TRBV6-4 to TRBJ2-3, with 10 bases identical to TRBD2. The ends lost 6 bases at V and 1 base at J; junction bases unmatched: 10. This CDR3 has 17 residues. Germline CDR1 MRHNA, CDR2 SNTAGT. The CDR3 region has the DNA TGTGCCAGCAGACCAAACCCTCTAGCGGGGGGCACAGATACGCAGTATTTT. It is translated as CASRPNPLAGGTDTQYF.

The DNA of the CDR3 is TGTGCCACCAGCAGAGATCGGGCCGGGGAGCTGTTTTTT. It is translated as CATSRDRAGELFF. V usage is TRBV15 and J usage is TRBJ2-2; unclear D gene. The CDR3 totals 13 residues. CDR1 is LNHNV, CDR2 YYDKDF, per germline (reference sequence). V dropped 0 bases and J dropped 6 bases, with 5 bases sitting between them.

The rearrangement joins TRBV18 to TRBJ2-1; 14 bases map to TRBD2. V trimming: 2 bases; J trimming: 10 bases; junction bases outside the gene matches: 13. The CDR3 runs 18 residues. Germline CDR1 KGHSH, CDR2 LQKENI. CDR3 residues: CASSPKGSGTSGREEQFF. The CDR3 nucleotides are TGTGCCAGCTCACCAAAAGGGTCCGGGACTAGCGGGAGAGAAGAGCAGTTCTTC.

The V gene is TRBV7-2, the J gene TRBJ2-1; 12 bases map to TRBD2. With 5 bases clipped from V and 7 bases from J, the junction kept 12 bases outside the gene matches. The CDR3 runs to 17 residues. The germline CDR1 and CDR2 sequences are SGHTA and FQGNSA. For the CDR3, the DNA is TGTGCCAGCAGCGGTAGGGGTCTAGCGGGGGGGCGGAATGAGCAGTTCTTC. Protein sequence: CASSGRGLAGGRNEQFF.

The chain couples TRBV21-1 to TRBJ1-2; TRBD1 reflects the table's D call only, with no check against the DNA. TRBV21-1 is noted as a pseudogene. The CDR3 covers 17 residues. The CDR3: CASSKTYRVQVFYGYTF. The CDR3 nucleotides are TGTGCCAGCAGCAAGACGTACCGAGTACAGGTTTTCTATGGCTACACCTTC.

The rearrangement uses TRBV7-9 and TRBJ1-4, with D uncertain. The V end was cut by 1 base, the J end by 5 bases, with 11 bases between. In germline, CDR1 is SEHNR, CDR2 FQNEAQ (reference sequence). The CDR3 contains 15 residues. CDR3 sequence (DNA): TGTGCCAGCAGCTTAGGTCGGTCCGTCAATGAAAAACTGTTTTTT. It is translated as CASSLGRSVNEKLFF.

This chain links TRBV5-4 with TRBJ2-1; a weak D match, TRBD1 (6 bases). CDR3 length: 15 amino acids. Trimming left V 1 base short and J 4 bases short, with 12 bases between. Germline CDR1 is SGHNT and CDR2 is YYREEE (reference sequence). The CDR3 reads CASSLSQGNYNEQFF. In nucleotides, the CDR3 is TGTGCCAGCAGCTTGTCACAGGGTAATTACAATGAGCAGTTCTTC. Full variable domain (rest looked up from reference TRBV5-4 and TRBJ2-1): ETGVTQSPTHLIKTRGQQVTLRCSSQSGHNTVSWYQQALGQGPQFIFQYYREEENGRGNFPPRFSGLQFPNYSSELNVNALELDDSALYLCASSLSQGNYNEQFFGPGTRLTVL.

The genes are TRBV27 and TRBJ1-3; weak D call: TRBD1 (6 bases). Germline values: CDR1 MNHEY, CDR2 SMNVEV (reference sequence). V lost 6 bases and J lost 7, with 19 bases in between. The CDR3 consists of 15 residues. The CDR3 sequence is CASSPKAGAGNTIYF. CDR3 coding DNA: TGTGCCAGCAGCCCTAAGGCAGGGGCAGGCAACACCATATATTTT.

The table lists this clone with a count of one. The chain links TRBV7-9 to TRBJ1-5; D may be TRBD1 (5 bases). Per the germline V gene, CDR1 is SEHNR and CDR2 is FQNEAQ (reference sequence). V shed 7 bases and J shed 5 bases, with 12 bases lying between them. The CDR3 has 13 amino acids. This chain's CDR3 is CASTRGEHQPQHF. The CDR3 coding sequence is TGTGCCAGCACCCGGGGGGAGCATCAGCCCCAGCATTTT.

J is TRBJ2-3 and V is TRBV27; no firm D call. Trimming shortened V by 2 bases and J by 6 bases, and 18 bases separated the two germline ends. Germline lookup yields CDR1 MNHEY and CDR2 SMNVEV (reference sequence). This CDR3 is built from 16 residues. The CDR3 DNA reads TGTGCCAGCAGTTTAGCGCAGATCCTACTCGGGGATACGCAGTATTTT. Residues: CASSLAQILLGDTQYF.

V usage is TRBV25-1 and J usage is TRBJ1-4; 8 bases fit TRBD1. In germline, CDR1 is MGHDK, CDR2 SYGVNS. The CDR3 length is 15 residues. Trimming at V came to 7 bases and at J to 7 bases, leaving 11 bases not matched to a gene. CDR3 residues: CASIWMRQGREKLFF. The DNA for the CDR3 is TGTGCCAGCATTTGGATGAGACAGGGGCGTGAAAAACTGTTTTTT.

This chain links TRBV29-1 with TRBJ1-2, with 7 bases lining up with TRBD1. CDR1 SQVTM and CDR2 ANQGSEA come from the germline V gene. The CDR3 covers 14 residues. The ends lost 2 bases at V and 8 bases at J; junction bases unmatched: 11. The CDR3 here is CSVELQGKGRGYTF. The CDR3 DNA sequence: TGCAGCGTTGAATTACAGGGGAAAGGAAGGGGCTACACCTTC. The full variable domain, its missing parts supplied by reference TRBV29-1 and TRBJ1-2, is SAVISQKPSRDICQRGTSLTIQCQVDSQVTMMFWYRQQPGQSLTLIATANQGSEATYESGFVIDKFPISRPNLTFSTLTVSNMSPEDSSIYLCSVELQGKGRGYTFGSGTRLTVV.

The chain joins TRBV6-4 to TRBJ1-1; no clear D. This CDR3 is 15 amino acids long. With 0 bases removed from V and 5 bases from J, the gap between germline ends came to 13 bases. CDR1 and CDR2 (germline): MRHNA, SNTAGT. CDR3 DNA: TGTGCCAGCAGTGACTCTGGTCTGACGGGGACTGAAGCTTTCTTT. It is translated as CASSDSGLTGTEAFF.

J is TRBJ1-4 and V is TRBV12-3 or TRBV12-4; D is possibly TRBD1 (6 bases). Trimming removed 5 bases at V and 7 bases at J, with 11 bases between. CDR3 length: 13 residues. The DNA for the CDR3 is TGTGCCAGCAGTAACAGGGTTCTTGAAAAACTGTTTTTT. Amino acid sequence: CASSNRVLEKLFF.

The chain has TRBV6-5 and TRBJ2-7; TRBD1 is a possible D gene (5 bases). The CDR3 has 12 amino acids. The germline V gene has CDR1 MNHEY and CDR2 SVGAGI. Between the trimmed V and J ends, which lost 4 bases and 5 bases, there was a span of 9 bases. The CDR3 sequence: CASSSQGNEQYF. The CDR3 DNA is TGTGCCAGCAGTTCCCAGGGTAACGAGCAGTACTTC.